These T cell receptor beta chains were read from a single sample in a study of blood T cells in healthy people across ages. TCRdb reprocessed the 5' RACE reads with MiXCR, giving one entry per CDR3 protein. In the table there are fewer than 1,200,000 distinct CDR3 sequences, roughly 24% of which are singletons. These data also featured in a second study, about T cells of mothers and their children.

Sequences were obtained from blood. The receptors come from a girl aged 2 to 9 in good health. The CDR3 runs from the conserved cysteine through the conserved F or W. The D gene is left open where the match is weak. Size is omitted from some rows. Given values are once, few, many or a class for expanded clones.

>TRBV12-3/TRBV12-4|TRBJ2-7|TRBD2|few
CASSPGGGGLEQYF
TGTGCCAGCAGCCCTGGGGGGGGTGGTCTCGAGCAGTACTTC
>TRBV5-6|TRBJ1-6|.|few
CASSLSRDRRSPLHF
TGTGCCAGCAGCTTAAGTCGCGACAGGCGATCACCCCTCCACTTT
>TRBV6-5|TRBJ1-1|TRBD1|few
CASSIRTGGTEAFF
TGTGCCAGCAGTATAAGGACAGGGGGCACTGAAGCTTTCTTT
>TRBV7-2|TRBJ1-2|TRBD1|few
CASSLETGALGYTF
TGTGCCAGCAGCTTAGAAACAGGGGCATTGGGCTACACCTTC
>TRBV27|TRBJ1-2|.|few
CASSPDTGWYGYTF
TGTGCCAGCAGTCCCGACACAGGGTGGTATGGCTACACCTTC
>TRBV6-6|TRBJ1-3|.|.
CASSYWVFRSGNTIYF
TGTGCCAGCAGTTACTGGGTCTTTCGCTCTGGAAACACCATATATTTT
>TRBV19|TRBJ1-2|.|.
CASTNRADGANYGYTF
TGTGCCAGTACCAATAGGGCGGACGGAGCTAACTATGGCTACACCTTC
>TRBV5-6|TRBJ2-3|TRBD2|.
CASSLSGMTDTQYF
TGTGCCAGCAGCTTGAGCGGGATGACAGATACGCAGTATTTT
>TRBV12-3/TRBV12-4|TRBJ1-5|.|few
CASSLDPGSLGGNQPQHF
TGTGCCAGCAGTTTGGATCCCGGGTCCTTAGGAGGCAATCAGCCCCAGCATTTT
>TRBV10-2|TRBJ1-2|.|.
CASSESGRYNPNYGYTF
TGCGCCAGCAGTGAGTCGGGGAGGTACAATCCTAACTATGGCTACACCTTC
>TRBV27|TRBJ1-2|.|.
CASSLWGGRDGYTF
TGTGCCAGCAGTTTATGGGGGGGCAGAGATGGCTACACCTTC
>TRBV27|TRBJ2-7|.|few
CASALQGPHEQYF
TGTGCCAGCGCACTACAGGGTCCCCACGAGCAGTACTTC
>TRBV2|TRBJ2-5|.|.
CASVAGTPPGETQYF
TGTGCCAGCGTGGCGGGGACTCCGCCCGGCGAGACCCAGTACTTC
>TRBV9|TRBJ2-5|TRBD2|.
CASSVEGLVEETQYF
TGTGCCAGCAGCGTAGAGGGACTAGTTGAGGAGACCCAGTACTTC
>TRBV24-1|TRBJ1-2|.|.
CATGTANYGYTF
TGTGCCACTGGGACGGCAAACTATGGCTACACCTTC
>TRBV20-1|TRBJ2-1|TRBD2|few
CSARVSGGTNEQFF
TGCAGTGCTAGAGTGAGCGGGGGAACGAATGAGCAGTTCTTC
>TRBV5-1|TRBJ2-3|TRBD1|.
CASSMVGQASFTDTQYF
TGCGCCAGCAGCATGGTGGGACAGGCCTCCTTCACAGATACGCAGTATTTT
>TRBV18|TRBJ2-7|TRBD1|few
CASSVQGARYEQYF
TGTGCCAGCTCAGTACAGGGGGCGCGCTACGAGCAGTACTTC
>TRBV7-9|TRBJ2-5|.|.
CASRLGLADNQETQYF
TGTGCCAGCAGGTTAGGATTAGCGGACAACCAAGAGACCCAGTACTTC
>TRBV28|TRBJ2-5|.|.
CASTIRDSQETQYF
TGTGCCAGCACCATCCGGGACTCCCAAGAGACCCAGTACTTC
>TRBV20-1|TRBJ2-4|TRBD1|few
CSAKGQGANIQYF
TGCAGTGCTAAGGGACAGGGTGCGAACATTCAGTACTTC
>TRBV12-3/TRBV12-4|TRBJ2-5|TRBD1|few
CASSPEGARETQYF
TGTGCCAGCAGCCCCGAGGGGGCCCGAGAGACCCAGTACTTC
>TRBV20-1|TRBJ1-1|.|.
CSARPYRPREGDTEAFF
TGCAGTGCTAGACCCTATCGACCCCGCGAGGGTGACACTGAAGCTTTCTTT
>TRBV24-1|TRBJ2-5|.|.
CATSDGTTQETQYF
TGTGCCACCAGTGACGGGACAACTCAAGAGACCCAGTACTTC
>TRBV19|TRBJ1-1|TRBD1|.
CASAEIPGQGPEAFF
TGTGCCAGTGCCGAAATTCCGGGACAGGGGCCTGAAGCTTTCTTT
>TRBV5-1|TRBJ2-7|.|few
CASSLSSRDYEQYF
TGCGCCAGCAGCTTGAGCTCGCGGGACTACGAGCAGTACTTC
>TRBV5-6|TRBJ2-7|.|few
CASHPVGGDRSYEQYF
TGTGCCAGCCATCCCGTCGGGGGGGACAGGTCCTACGAGCAGTACTTC
>TRBV18|TRBJ1-2|.|few
CASSPPRPPANYGYTF
TGTGCCAGCTCACCCCCTAGGCCGCCAGCTAACTATGGCTACACCTTC
>TRBV14|TRBJ2-7|.|.
CASSQDLPLSSYEQYF
TGTGCCAGCAGCCAAGATTTGCCCCTCTCTAGCTACGAGCAGTACTTC